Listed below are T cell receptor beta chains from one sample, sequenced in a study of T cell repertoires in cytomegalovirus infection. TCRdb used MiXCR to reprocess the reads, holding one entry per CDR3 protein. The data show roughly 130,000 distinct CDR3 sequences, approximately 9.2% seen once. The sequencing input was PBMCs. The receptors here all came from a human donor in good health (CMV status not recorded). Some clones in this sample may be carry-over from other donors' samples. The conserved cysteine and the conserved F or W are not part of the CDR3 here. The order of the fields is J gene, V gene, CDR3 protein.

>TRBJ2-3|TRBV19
ASSPRLTDRSTDTQY
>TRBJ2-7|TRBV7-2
ASSLVKRGGEQY
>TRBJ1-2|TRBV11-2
ASSPLRGNYGYT
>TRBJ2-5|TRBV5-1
ASSPLSYPRETQY
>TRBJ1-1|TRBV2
ASSYIRDGEAF
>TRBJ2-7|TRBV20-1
SVYRGSGEQY
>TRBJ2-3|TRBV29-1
SVEDSVGRTQY
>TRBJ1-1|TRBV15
ATSREQGRTEAF
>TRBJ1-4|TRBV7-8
ASSARQGAAEKLF
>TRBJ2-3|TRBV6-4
ASSSTSGGSTDTQY
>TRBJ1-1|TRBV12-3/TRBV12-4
ASSDLKGGSTF
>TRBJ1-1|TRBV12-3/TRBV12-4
ASTETGTNTEAF
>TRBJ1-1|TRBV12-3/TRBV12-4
TSSYDTEAF
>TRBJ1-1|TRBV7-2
ASSSGDHAEAF
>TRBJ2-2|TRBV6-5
ASSLTRQLNTGELF
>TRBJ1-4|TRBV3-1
ASSQGGRPNEKLF
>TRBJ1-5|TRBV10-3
AISDRSQPQH
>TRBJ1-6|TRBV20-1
SAGARVNSYNSPLH
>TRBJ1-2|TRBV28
ASRKQGTLSAYT
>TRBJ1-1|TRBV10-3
AISLRDSEAF
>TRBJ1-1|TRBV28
AGADGSPMAEAF
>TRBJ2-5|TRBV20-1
SARDVFQETQY
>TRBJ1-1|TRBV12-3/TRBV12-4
ASSLRDSGGTEAF
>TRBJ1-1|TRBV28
ATDRGKNTEAF
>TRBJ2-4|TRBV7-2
ASSLLGPGNIQY
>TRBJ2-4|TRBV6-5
ASSYSELAKNIQY
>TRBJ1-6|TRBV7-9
ASRGGLSNSPLH
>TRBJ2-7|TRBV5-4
ASSRGRGASYEQY
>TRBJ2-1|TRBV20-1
SARDGERVGDEQF
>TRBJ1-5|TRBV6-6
ASSSGSWQPQH
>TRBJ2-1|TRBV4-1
ASSRPLSGDSYNEQF
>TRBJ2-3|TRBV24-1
AIGTPADTQY
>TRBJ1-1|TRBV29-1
SVAAGSRAF
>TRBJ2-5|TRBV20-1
SAPRDGQETQY
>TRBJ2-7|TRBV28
ASSPLLGSPYEQY
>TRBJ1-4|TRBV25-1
ASSDPGLTNEKLF
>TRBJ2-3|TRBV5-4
ASSLGPGTVDTQY
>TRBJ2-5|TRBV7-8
ASSTPIVQETQY
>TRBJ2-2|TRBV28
ASSSRQGITGELF
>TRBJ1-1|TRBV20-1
SASPGTAQGAF
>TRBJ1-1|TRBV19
ASRTGGTEAF
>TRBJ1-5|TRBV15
ATSRDHQPQH
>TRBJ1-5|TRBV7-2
ASSPWPRGESNQPQH